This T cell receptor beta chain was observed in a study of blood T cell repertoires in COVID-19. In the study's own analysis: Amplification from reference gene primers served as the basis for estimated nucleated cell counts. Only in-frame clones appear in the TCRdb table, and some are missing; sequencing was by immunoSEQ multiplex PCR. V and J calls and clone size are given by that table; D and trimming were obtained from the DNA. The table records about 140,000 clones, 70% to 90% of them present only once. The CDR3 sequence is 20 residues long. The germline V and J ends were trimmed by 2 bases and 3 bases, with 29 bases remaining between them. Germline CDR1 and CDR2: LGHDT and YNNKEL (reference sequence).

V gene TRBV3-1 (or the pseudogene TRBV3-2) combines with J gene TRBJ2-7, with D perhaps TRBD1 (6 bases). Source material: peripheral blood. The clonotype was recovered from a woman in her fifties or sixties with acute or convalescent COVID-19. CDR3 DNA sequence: TGTGCCAGCAGCCAAAGATTCCCGGTTTTCCGGGACACTAAGAACTACGAGCAGTACTTC. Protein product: CASSQRFPVFRDTKNYEQYF.